One sample yielded the 27 T cell receptor beta chains listed below, sequenced in a study of blood T cell repertoires in COVID-19. Here immunoSEQ multiplex PCR was the method, and the copy in TCRdb shows in-frame clones only, minus some. This table holds some 230,000 clones, just under 85% found once. Sequenced input: PBMCs or T cells enriched from blood (not recorded which). These receptor sequences come from a woman in her 40s with acute COVID-19.

V is TRBV13 and J is TRBJ2-3; 9 nucleotides align to TRBD2. V shed 6 bases and J 1 base; nucleotides not matched to a gene: 2. The length of the CDR3 is 14 residues. Germline V gene lookup returns CDR1 PRHDT and CDR2 FYEKMQ (reference sequence). The CDR3 reads CASRRTSGTDTQYF. CDR3 nucleotide sequence: TGTGCCAGCAGGAGGACTAGCGGCACAGATACGCAGTATTTT.

The chain joins TRBV5-4 to TRBJ2-2, with 7 bases that match TRBD2. This CDR3 region has 14 residues. Looked up from germline, CDR1 is SGHNT and CDR2 is YYREEE (reference sequence). V shed 0 bases, J shed 5 bases, and the junction held 1 base outside the gene matches. CDR3 coding DNA: TGTGCCAGCAGCTTGGTCGGGGGGACCGGGGAGCTGTTTTTT. Translated, it gives CASSLVGGTGELFF.

CDR3: CASSPDPGLAGGTFSYEQYF. The DNA of the CDR3 is TGTGCCAGCAGTCCGGATCCGGGACTAGCGGGAGGAACTTTCTCCTACGAGCAGTACTTC. The rearrangement joins TRBV28 to TRBJ2-7, with 15 bases aligning to TRBD2. The CDR3 loop spans 20 amino acids. With 5 bases clipped from V and 0 bases from J, the junction kept 14 bases outside the gene matches. CDR1 and CDR2 (germline): MDHEN, SYDVKM.

This sequence joins TRBV6-6 and TRBJ2-4; TRBD2 agrees at 9 bases. Germline-derived CDR1 and CDR2 are MNHNY and SVGAGI (reference sequence). The CDR3 covers 15 residues. V lost 2 bases to trimming and J lost 5 bases; unmatched junction nucleotides: 4. The CDR3 bases are TGTGCCAGCAGTTACCAGGGCGGGAGGGAAAACATTCAGTACTTC. As protein: CASSYQGGRENIQYF.

This clone was detected a few times. The chain employs TRBV18 and TRBJ1-6; D gene unclear. Trimming pared 6 bases from V and 6 bases from J, leaving 15 bases between. CDR1 is KGHSH, CDR2 LQKENI, per germline. The CDR3 consists of 15 residues. CDR3 sequence: CASSTSGRGNSPLHF. CDR3 DNA: TGTGCCAGCTCTACCTCCGGACGGGGTAATTCACCCCTCCACTTT. Filled out from reference TRBV18 and TRBJ1-6, the complete variable domain reads NAGVMQNPRHLVRRRGQEARLRCSPMKGHSHVYWYRQLPEEGLKFMVYLQKENIIDESGMPKERFSAEFPKEGPSILRIQQVVRGDSAAYFCASSTSGRGNSPLHFGNGTRLTVT.

The genes are TRBV9 and TRBJ1-2; D not certain. The V end lost 6 bases, the J end lost 5 bases, and 14 bases lay between the germline ends. Germline lookup yields CDR1 SGDLS and CDR2 YYNGEE. The CDR3 length is 13 residues. Here the CDR3 DNA reads TGTGCCAGCACCCCCTTTTCGGGATATGGCTACACCTTC. It is translated as CASTPFSGYGYTF.

In this sample, this clone turned up a few times. V is TRBV5-6 and J is TRBJ2-1; perhaps TRBD1 as D (7 bases). The CDR3 length is 14 residues. Germline lookup yields CDR1 SGHDT and CDR2 YYEEEE. The V gene lost 4 bases and the J gene lost 4 bases, with 12 bases spanning the gap. CDR3 amino acids: CASSGGTAYNEQFF. DNA for the CDR3: TGTGCCAGCAGCGGGGGGACAGCATACAATGAGCAGTTCTTC.

The CDR3 sequence: CASSQDRGPPMGRGYTF. CDR3 coding DNA: TGTGCCAGCAGCCAAGACAGGGGGCCACCGATGGGTCGTGGCTACACCTTC. This chain joins TRBV7-2 and TRBJ1-2, with 10 bases lining up with TRBD1. Losses at the gene ends were 5 bases for V and 7 bases for J; bases not matched to a gene: 16. Germline CDR1 is SGHTA and CDR2 is FQGNSA. CDR3 length: 17 residues.

This clone has a single count. This chain links TRBV7-2 with TRBJ2-2; 8 positions match TRBD2. Unmatched junction bases numbered 8, after V lost 0 bases and J lost 5 bases. In germline, CDR1 is SGHTA, CDR2 FQGNSA. The CDR3 runs 17 residues. CDR3 sequence reads: CASSLARGARRTGELFF. As DNA, the CDR3 is TGTGCCAGCAGCTTAGCGCGGGGGGCAAGACGGACCGGGGAGCTGTTTTTT.

V and J are TRBV25-1 and TRBJ2-5, with TRBD2 identical over 10 bases. The germline V gene encodes CDR1 MGHDK and CDR2 SYGVNS. The CDR3 totals 16 residues. V dropped 3 bases and J dropped 5; count of bases not matched to a gene: 9. The CDR3 spells CASSELKRGGQETQYF. CDR3 coding DNA: TGTGCCAGCAGTGAGTTGAAGCGGGGGGGCCAGGAGACCCAGTACTTC.

This chain links TRBV28 with TRBJ1-6, with D perhaps TRBD1 (6 bases). Trimming stripped 3 bases from V and 7 bases from J, with 13 bases between. The CDR3 is 15 amino acids. Looked up from germline, CDR1 is MDHEN and CDR2 is SYDVKM. CDR3 DNA sequence: TGTGCCAGCAGTTTGGATGGAAGGGGGAATTCACCCCTCCACTTT. Translating it yields CASSLDGRGNSPLHF. The full variable domain, rest sourced from reference TRBV28 and TRBJ1-6, is DVKVTQSSRYLVKRTGEKVFLECVQDMDHENMFWYRQDPGLGLRLIYFSYDVKMKEKGDIPEGYSVSREKKERFSLILESASTNQTSMYLCASSLDGRGNSPLHFGNGTRLTVT.

The chain joins TRBV4-2 to TRBJ1-4; TRBD1 matches at 8 bases. The J segment lost 7 bases and the V segment lost 4 bases, leaving 5 bases of the junction unmatched. The CDR3 runs to 14 residues. From germline, CDR1 is LGHNA and CDR2 YNFKEQ. The CDR3 region is CASSPGGMTEKLFF. CDR3 sequence (DNA): TGTGCCAGCAGCCCAGGGGGCATGACTGAAAAACTGTTTTTT.

The rearrangement uses TRBV27 and TRBJ2-1; D is ambiguous. The ends were cut back, 8 bases at V and 6 bases at J, with 11 bases in the middle. CDR1 and CDR2 (germline): MNHEY, SMNVEV (reference sequence). CDR3 size: 12 residues. CDR3 DNA: TGTGCCAGCCAAAGAGCTTCCAATGAGCAGTTCTTC. This translates into CASQRASNEQFF.

The CDR3: CASSPRAGGNEKLFF. CDR3 sequence (DNA): TGTGCCAGCAGCCCTCGGGCCGGGGGGAATGAAAAACTGTTTTTT. This chain links TRBV7-8 with TRBJ1-4; the D gene is possibly TRBD1 (5 bases). This CDR3 is 15 amino acids long. Germline CDR1 and CDR2: SGHVS and FQNEAQ. The ends were cut back, 5 bases at V and 5 bases at J, with 15 bases in the middle.

The chain couples TRBV9 to TRBJ1-2; 9 nucleotides line up with TRBD1. CDR3 length: 13 amino acids. The germline V gene encodes CDR1 SGDLS and CDR2 YYNGEE. Germline trimming cut 5 bases from V and 5 bases from J; bases unmatched to any gene: 4. The CDR3 loop is CASRDGTGYGYTF. Written as DNA, the CDR3 is TGTGCCAGCAGGGATGGGACAGGGTATGGCTACACCTTC.

This chain links TRBV6-5 with TRBJ1-6, with D perhaps TRBD1 (5 bases). The CDR3 has 16 residues. Between the trimmed V and J ends, which lost 4 bases and 10 bases, there was a span of 20 bases. The V gene's germline CDR1 is MNHEY and CDR2 SVGAGI. CDR3 in amino acids: CASSSPNLQGSSPLHF. The CDR3 nucleotides read TGTGCCAGCAGTTCTCCCAATCTCCAGGGAAGCTCACCCCTCCACTTT.

The chain links TRBV15 to TRBJ2-7; D may be TRBD1 (5 bases). Germline lookup yields CDR1 LNHNV and CDR2 YYDKDF (reference sequence). V dropped 0 bases and J dropped 4 bases, with 13 bases sitting between them. This CDR3 comprises 15 residues. The chain's CDR3 is CATSREAGFVYEQYF. In DNA, the CDR3 is TGTGCCACCAGCAGAGAGGCAGGGTTTGTTTACGAGCAGTACTTC.

The gene calls are TRBV19 and TRBJ1-1, with D unclear. Trimming removed 0 bases at V and 11 bases at J, with 16 bases between. The CDR3 spans 14 residues. Germline CDR1 reads LNHDA; CDR2 reads SQIVND (reference sequence). The CDR3 is CASSIDRPAGGAFF. The CDR3 DNA reads TGTGCCAGTAGTATAGATCGACCCGCAGGAGGGGCTTTCTTT.

This clone was detected only a few times. The chain links TRBV2 to TRBJ1-5; unclear D gene. The CDR3 loop spans 14 amino acids. CDR1 and CDR2 (germline): SNHLY, FYNNEI. The V end was cut by 7 bases, the J end by 6 bases, with 16 bases between. CDR3 in amino acids: CASKVDHGGQPQHF. In DNA, the CDR3 is TGTGCCAGCAAAGTGGATCACGGCGGTCAGCCCCAGCATTTT.

CDR3 DNA sequence: TGTGCCAGCAGCCTGAGCCGGGAGCACACCGGGGAGCTGTTTTTT. Protein product: CASSLSREHTGELFF. This rearrangement joins TRBV7-3 to TRBJ2-2, with TRBD2 as a possible D gene (6 bases). Germline CDR1 and CDR2: SGHTA and FQGTGA. The CDR3 is made up of 15 amino acids. V was clipped by 5 bases and J by 3 bases, with 13 bases between them.

This clone is a singleton in its sample. V and J are TRBV30 and TRBJ2-5; maybe TRBD2 (6 bases). The V gene lost 0 bases and the J gene lost 2 bases, with 10 bases spanning the gap. This CDR3 has 14 amino acids. Germline CDR1 is GTSNPN and CDR2 is SVGIG (reference sequence). CDR3 DNA sequence: TGTGCCTGGAGTGTAGGAGGGAGTCAAGAGACCCAGTACTTC. It specifies CAWSVGGSQETQYF.

This rearrangement joins TRBV29-1 to TRBJ1-2, with D possibly matching TRBD1 (6 bases). Trimming took 4 bases from V and 2 from J, leaving 17 bases between them. The CDR3 has 15 residues. The germline gives CDR1 SQVTM, CDR2 ANQGSEA. The CDR3 reads CSVASDHRDNYGYTF. Written as DNA, the CDR3 is TGCAGCGTTGCGTCCGATCACAGGGACAACTATGGCTACACCTTC.

V and J are TRBV18 and TRBJ2-1; the D is unclear. The CDR3 is 15 amino acids. Germline V gene lookup returns CDR1 KGHSH and CDR2 LQKENI. V was cut by 1 base and J by 4 bases, with 11 bases left in between. The CDR3 nucleotides read TGTGCCAGCTCACCACTGGGCCTCCGGTACAATGAGCAGTTCTTC. Protein product: CASSPLGLRYNEQFF.

The V and J genes are TRBV10-3 and TRBJ1-3, with unresolved D. V lost 8 bases, J lost 0 bases, and 11 bases lay in between. The length of the CDR3 is 14 residues. Germline V CDR1 and CDR2: ENHRY, SYGVKD. The CDR3, as DNA: TGTGCCATCGGAGAAGGATACTCTGGAAACACCATATATTTT. This translates into CAIGEGYSGNTIYF.

This clone was picked up a small number of times. V is TRBV27 and J is TRBJ2-2; TRBD2 matches 7 bases. The CDR3 loop spans 15 amino acids. The germline CDR1 and CDR2 sequences are MNHEY and SMNVEV (reference sequence). V was clipped by 5 bases and J by 7 bases; unmatched bases: 10. This chain's CDR3 is CASSPWGGMGGELFF. The CDR3 bases are TGTGCCAGCAGTCCCTGGGGGGGAATGGGCGGGGAGCTGTTTTTT.

The V call is TRBV18, the J call TRBJ1-2; maybe TRBD1 (5 bases). V was clipped by 3 bases and J by 8 bases, with 19 bases between them. Germline CDR1 KGHSH, CDR2 LQKENI. The CDR3 consists of 15 residues. CDR3 DNA sequence: TGTGCCAGCTCACCTGGGAGCCGAGCCGGGGGAGGCTACACCTTC. Its protein is CASSPGSRAGGGYTF.

V gene TRBV27 combines with J gene TRBJ2-2, with 8 bases lining up with TRBD1. V dropped 3 bases and J dropped 1; count of bases not matched to a gene: 1. Germline-derived CDR1 and CDR2 are MNHEY and SMNVEV (reference sequence). CDR3 length equals 15 residues. DNA of the CDR3: TGTGCCAGCAGTTTCGGACAGGGGAACACCGGGGAGCTGTTTTTT. Protein sequence: CASSFGQGNTGELFF.